These 5 T cell receptor beta chains were sequenced from one sample in a study of cytomegalovirus exposure and HLA in healthy donors. A multiplex PCR was run with 60 Vbeta primers and 13 Jbeta primers. Using immunoSEQ multiplex PCR, the repertoire was profiled, and TCRdb retains in-frame clones only, with some absent. The table has about 120,000 clones, around 80% seen once. Material: PBMCs. Every receptor here comes from a female donor in good health and CMV-seronegative.

Only a few counts were recorded for this clone. The V and J genes are TRBV5-8 and TRBJ1-1, with D uncertain. Trimming took 4 bases from V and 3 from J, leaving 4 bases between them. CDR3 length equals 11 residues. Germline V gives CDR1 SGHTS, CDR2 YDEGEE. The CDR3 DNA reads TGTGCCAGCAGCCCGGACACTGAAGCTTTCTTT. Translation gives CASSPDTEAFF.

CDR3 protein: CASSPQAMNTEAFF. CDR3 coding DNA: TGTGCCAGTAGTCCCCAGGCCATGAACACTGAAGCTTTCTTT. The rearrangement links TRBV19 to TRBJ1-1, with unresolved D. V was trimmed by 5 bases and J by 0 bases, leaving 10 bases between them. The CDR3 spans 14 residues. CDR1 LNHDA and CDR2 SQIVND come from the germline V gene (reference sequence).

The table lists this clone with a few counts. The chain's CDR3 is CASSLVGLAGVGLAYEQYF. The CDR3 nucleotides read TGCGCCAGCAGCTTGGTCGGACTAGCGGGAGTCGGGCTTGCCTACGAGCAGTACTTC. The V gene is TRBV5-1, the J gene TRBJ2-7, with 13 nucleotides matching TRBD2. The trim removed 0 bases at V and 2 bases at J, leaving 11 bases unmatched. Germline CDR1 SGHRS, CDR2 YFSETQ. The CDR3 is made up of 19 amino acids.

This rearrangement joins TRBV25-1 to TRBJ2-5; 13 bases line up with TRBD2. This CDR3 is built from 17 residues. Trimming cost V 4 bases and J 2 bases; bases outside gene matches: 7. Germline assignment: CDR1 MGHDK and CDR2 SYGVNS. CDR3 in amino acids: CASSGGTSGKRQETQYF. The CDR3 nucleotides are TGTGCCAGCAGTGGAGGGACTAGCGGGAAGCGACAAGAGACCCAGTACTTC.

The chain carries TRBV10-2 and TRBJ1-1, with 10 bases fitting TRBD1. This CDR3 contains 14 residues. The trim removed 6 bases at V and 1 base at J, leaving 2 bases unmatched. The V gene's germline CDR1 is WSHSY and CDR2 SAAADI. Here the CDR3 DNA reads TGCGCCAGCAGGGGACAGGGGCCGAACACTGAAGCTTTCTTT. Residues: CASRGQGPNTEAFF.